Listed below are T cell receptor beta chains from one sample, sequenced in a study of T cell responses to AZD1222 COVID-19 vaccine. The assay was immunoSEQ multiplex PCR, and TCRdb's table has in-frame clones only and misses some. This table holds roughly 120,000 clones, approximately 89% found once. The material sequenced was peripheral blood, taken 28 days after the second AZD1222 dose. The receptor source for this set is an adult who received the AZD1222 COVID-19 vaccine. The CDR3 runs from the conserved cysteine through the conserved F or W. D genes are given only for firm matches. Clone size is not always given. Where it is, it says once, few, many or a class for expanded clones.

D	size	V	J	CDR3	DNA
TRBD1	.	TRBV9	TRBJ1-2	CASSGRTGHTF	TGTGCCAGCAGCGGGCGGACAGGGCACACCTTC
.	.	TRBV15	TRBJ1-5	CATRGFRGGNQPQHF	TGTGCCACCAGGGGATTCCGGGGGGGCAATCAGCCCCAGCATTTT
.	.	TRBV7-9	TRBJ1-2	CASSLESRNYGYTF	TGTGCCAGCAGCTTAGAGTCCAGAAACTATGGCTACACCTTC
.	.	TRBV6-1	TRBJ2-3	CASSAPEGTHGDTDTQYF	TGTGCCAGCAGTGCCCCGGAAGGGACTCACGGAGACACAGATACGCAGTATTTT
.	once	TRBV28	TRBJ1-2	CASSASGTPYGYTF	TGTGCCAGCAGTGCTTCGGGGACACCCTATGGCTACACCTTC
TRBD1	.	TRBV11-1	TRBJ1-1	CASSMTGKAFF	TGTGCCAGCAGCATGACAGGGAAAGCTTTCTTT
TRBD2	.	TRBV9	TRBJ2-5	CASSPSGGTRQETQYF	TGTGCCAGCAGCCCAAGCGGGGGGACGAGACAAGAGACCCAGTACTTC
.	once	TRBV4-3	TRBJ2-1	CASSQDFSGYNEQFF	TGCGCCAGCAGCCAAGATTTTTCCGGATACAATGAGCAGTTCTTC
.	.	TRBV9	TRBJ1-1	CASSVVEYTEAFF	TGTGCCAGCAGCGTAGTAGAGTACACTGAAGCTTTCTTT
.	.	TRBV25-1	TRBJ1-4	CASSELSEKLFF	TGTGCCAGCAGTGAATTGAGTGAAAAACTGTTTTTT
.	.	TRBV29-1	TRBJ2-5	CSVRETETQYF	TGCAGCGTTAGGGAGACGGAGACCCAGTACTTC
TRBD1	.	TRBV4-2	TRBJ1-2	CASTDPGGANYGYTF	TGTGCCAGTACCGATCCAGGGGGCGCCAACTATGGCTACACCTTC
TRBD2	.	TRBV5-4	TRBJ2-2	CASSPGTSVTNTGELFF	TGTGCCAGCAGCCCCGGGACTAGCGTTACGAACACCGGGGAGCTGTTTTTT
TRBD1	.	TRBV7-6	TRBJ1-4	CASSSRQGQTNEKLFF	TGTGCCAGCAGCTCCCGACAGGGACAGACTAATGAAAAACTGTTTTTT
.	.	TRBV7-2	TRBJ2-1	CASSLVRYNEQFF	TGTGCCAGCAGCTTAGTGCGCTACAATGAGCAGTTCTTC
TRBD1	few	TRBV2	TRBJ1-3	CASSRDSSSGNTIYF	TGTGCCAGCAGTAGGGACAGTTCCTCTGGAAACACCATATATTTT
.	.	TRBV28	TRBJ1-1	CASSVGPGGPWHENTEAFF	TGTGCCAGCTCGGTCGGCCCGGGGGGGCCTTGGCACGAAAACACTGAAGCTTTCTTT
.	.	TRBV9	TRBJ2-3	CASSAPRDTQYF	TGTGCCAGCAGCGCTCCAAGAGATACGCAGTATTTT
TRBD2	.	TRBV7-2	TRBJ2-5	CASSGLVEETQYF	TGTGCCAGCAGCGGACTAGTAGAAGAGACCCAGTACTTC
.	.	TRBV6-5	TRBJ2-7	CASSWVGQYEQYF	TGTGCCAGCAGTTGGGTCGGACAGTACGAGCAGTACTTC
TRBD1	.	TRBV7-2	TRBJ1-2	CASSLGQGGGYTF	TGTGCCAGCAGCCTGGGACAGGGAGGCGGCTACACCTTC
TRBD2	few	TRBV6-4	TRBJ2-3	CASSQLGTSGPDTQYF	TGTGCCAGCAGTCAACTCGGGACTAGCGGACCAGATACGCAGTATTTT
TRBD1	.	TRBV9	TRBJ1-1	CASSAVDRGTEAFF	TGTGCCAGCAGCGCTGTCGACAGGGGCACTGAAGCTTTCTTT
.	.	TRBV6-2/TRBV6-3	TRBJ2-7	CASSYGFPGEQYF	TGTGCCAGCAGTTACGGCTTTCCAGGGGAGCAGTACTTC
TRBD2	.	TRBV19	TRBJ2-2	CASSLAGINTGELFF	TGTGCCAGCTCACTAGCGGGGATAAACACCGGGGAGCTGTTTTTT